This T cell receptor (beta chain) was sequenced for a study of cytomegalovirus exposure and HLA in healthy donors. Germline V lookup: CDR1 GTSNPN, CDR2 SVGIG (reference sequence). V trimming: 2 bases; J trimming: 4 bases; junction bases outside the gene matches: 1. CDR3 length: 13 amino acids. Study-level findings and limits: CMV antigen specificity was confirmed in vitro for a few CMV-associated chains. Rarity marked most TCR sequences, yet some public TCRs occurred in many donors.

The data were produced by immunoSEQ multiplex PCR, yet TCRdb's version contains in-frame clones alone and is incomplete. The repertoire includes more than 300,000 clones, 86% of them detected once, and 0.83% sits in the top ten. Concerning this clone itself: What it recognizes is unknown. At the DNA level, this CDR3 is encoded by other sequences in the same sample as well.

This sequence was found in a woman aged 18-29 years in good health and CMV-seronegative. This chain joins TRBV30 and TRBJ2-5; 10 bases are a match to TRBD2. Sequenced input: PBMCs. CDR3 in DNA: TGTGCCTGGAGTTTAGCGGGAGGAGAGACCCAGTACTTC. It is translated as CAWSLAGGETQYF. The variable domain in full, with the rest retrieved from reference TRBV30 and TRBJ2-5, is SQTIHQWPATLVQPVGSPLSLECTVEGTSNPNLYWYRQAAGRGLQLLFYSVGIGQISSEVPQNLSASRPQDRQFILSSKKLLLSDSGFYLCAWSLAGGETQYFGPGTRLLVL.